This entry concerns a single T cell receptor beta chain. The V and J ends lost 2 bases and 0 bases respectively, with 11 bases between them. The CDR3 spans 15 residues. CDR1 and CDR2 from the germline V gene are MDHEN and SYDVKM. From the RT-PCR reads, TCRdb called clonotypes with MiXCR, one entry per CDR3 protein. The table lists about 700,000 distinct CDR3 sequences, 12% to 15% of them singletons. The sequencing input was memory CD4+ T cells from blood. The clonotype originates from a female donor in good health, serving as a healthy control. The chain carries TRBV28 and TRBJ2-7, with D hard to call. The chain's CDR3 is CASSLDSSISYEQYF. In DNA form, the CDR3 reads TGTGCCAGCAGTTTAGACTCCTCTATCTCCTACGAGCAGTACTTC.